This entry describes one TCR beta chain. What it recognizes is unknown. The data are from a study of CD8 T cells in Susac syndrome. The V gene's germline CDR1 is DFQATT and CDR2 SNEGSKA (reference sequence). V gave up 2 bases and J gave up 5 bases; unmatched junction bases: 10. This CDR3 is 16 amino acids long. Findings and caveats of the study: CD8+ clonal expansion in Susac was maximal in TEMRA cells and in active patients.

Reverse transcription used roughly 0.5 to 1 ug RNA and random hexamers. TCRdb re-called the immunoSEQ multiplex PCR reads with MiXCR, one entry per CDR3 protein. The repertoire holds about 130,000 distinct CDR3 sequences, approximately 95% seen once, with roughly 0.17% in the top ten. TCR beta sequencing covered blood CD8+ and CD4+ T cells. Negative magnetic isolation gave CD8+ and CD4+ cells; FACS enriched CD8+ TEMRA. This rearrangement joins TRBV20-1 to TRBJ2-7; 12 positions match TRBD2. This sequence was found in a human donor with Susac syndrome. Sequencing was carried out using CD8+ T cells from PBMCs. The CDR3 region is CSARSPLAGGNDEQYF. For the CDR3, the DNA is TGCAGTGCTAGATCCCCCCTAGCGGGAGGGAACGACGAGCAGTACTTC.